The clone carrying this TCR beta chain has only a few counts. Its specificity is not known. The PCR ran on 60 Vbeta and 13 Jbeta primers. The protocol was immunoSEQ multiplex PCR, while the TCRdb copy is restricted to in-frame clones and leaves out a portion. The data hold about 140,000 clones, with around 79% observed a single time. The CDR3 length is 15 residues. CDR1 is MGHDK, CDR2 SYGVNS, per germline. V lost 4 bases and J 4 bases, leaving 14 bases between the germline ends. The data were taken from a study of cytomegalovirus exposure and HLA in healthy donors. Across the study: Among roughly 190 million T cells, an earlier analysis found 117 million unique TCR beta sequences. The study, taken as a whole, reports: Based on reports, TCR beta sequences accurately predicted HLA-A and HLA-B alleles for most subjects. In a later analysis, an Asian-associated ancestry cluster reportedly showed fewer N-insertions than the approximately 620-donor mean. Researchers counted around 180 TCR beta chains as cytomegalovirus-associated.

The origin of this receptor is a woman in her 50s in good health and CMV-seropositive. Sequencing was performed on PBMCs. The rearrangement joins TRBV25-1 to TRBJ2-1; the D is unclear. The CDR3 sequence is CASSAPGDGYNEQFF. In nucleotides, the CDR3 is TGTGCCAGCAGTGCCCCCGGAGACGGATACAATGAGCAGTTCTTC.